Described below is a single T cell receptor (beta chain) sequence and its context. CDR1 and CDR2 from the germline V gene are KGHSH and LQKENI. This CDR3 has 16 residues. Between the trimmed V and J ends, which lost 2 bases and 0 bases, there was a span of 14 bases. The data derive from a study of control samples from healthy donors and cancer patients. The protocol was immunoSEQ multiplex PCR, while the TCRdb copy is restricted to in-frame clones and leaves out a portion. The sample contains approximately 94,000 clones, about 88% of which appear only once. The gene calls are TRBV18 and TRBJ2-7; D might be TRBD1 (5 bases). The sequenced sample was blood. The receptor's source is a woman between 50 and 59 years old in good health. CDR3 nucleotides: TGTGCCAGCTCACCAAAGGGGATAATGGACTCCTACGAGCAGTACTTC. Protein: CASSPKGIMDSYEQYF.